This TCR beta chain came from a study of T cell responses to AZD1222 COVID-19 vaccine. Study-wide findings and caveats: Donors were largely white British and mainly female; clonal diversity was possibly underestimated.

Germline V lookup: CDR1 SNHLY, CDR2 FYNNEI. V lost 7 bases, J lost 0 bases, and 12 bases lay in between. This CDR3 is built from 14 residues. Second-dose schedules of about 4 or about 12 weeks were combined. The data were produced by immunoSEQ multiplex PCR, yet TCRdb's version contains in-frame clones alone and is incomplete. The data show approximately 150,000 clones, about nine tenths seen once. A word on this clone: Its antigen is not known.

The specimen comprised peripheral blood, sampled 28 days after the second AZD1222 dose. The TCR was taken from an adult who received the AZD1222 COVID-19 vaccine. This sequence joins TRBV2 and TRBJ2-5, with D unresolved. The CDR3 DNA sequence: TGTGCCAGCAAGTATGACTTGTACCAAGAGACCCAGTACTTC. It specifies CASKYDLYQETQYF.